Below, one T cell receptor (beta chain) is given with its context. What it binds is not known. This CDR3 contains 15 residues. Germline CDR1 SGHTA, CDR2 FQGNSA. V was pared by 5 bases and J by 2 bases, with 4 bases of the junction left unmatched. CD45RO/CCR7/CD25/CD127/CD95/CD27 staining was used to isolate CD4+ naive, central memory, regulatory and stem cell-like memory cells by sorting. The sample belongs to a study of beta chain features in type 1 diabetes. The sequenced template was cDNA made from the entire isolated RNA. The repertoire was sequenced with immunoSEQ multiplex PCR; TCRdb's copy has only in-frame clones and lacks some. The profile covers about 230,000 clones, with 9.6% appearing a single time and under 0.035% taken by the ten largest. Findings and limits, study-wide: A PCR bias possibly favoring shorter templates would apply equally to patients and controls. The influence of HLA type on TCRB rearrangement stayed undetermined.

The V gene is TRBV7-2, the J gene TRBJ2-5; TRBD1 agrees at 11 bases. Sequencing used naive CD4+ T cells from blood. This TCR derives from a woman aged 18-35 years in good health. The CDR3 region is CASSIGTGGQETQYF. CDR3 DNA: TGTGCCAGCAGCATTGGGACAGGGGGTCAAGAGACCCAGTACTTC.